This TCR beta chain was obtained from a study of T cell repertoires in cytomegalovirus infection. Background on the study: Matching HLA type and CMV infection were both indicated by public TCR beta signatures.

MiXCR, run by TCRdb on the reads, gives a single entry per CDR3 protein. The sample gives under 350,000 distinct CDR3 sequences, 8% to 10% of which show up once; 3.5% to 4.5% is in the top ten. Findings of the study overall: The ex vivo response showed dominance by HLA-C-restricted CMV-specific TCR beta clonotypes. People with CMV and the relevant HLA were identified by cumulative public TCR beta family frequency.

As for this clonotype: Its antigen is unidentified.

Material: PBMCs. The TCR was taken from a human donor in good health (CMV status not recorded). Some clones in this sample may be carry-over from other donors' samples.

The CDR3 DNA sequence: TGCAGTGCTGGACACCTCTACAATGAGCAGTTCTTC. It is translated as CSAGHLYNEQFF. The chain joins TRBV20-1 to TRBJ2-1, with D maybe TRBD1 (5 bases). This CDR3 spans 12 amino acids. V was clipped by 5 bases and J by 3 bases, with 8 bases between them. In germline, CDR1 is DFQATT, CDR2 SNEGSKA (reference sequence).